This TCR beta chain was retrieved from a study of blood T cell repertoires in COVID-19. Trimming cost V 1 base and J 3 bases, with 9 bases left between them. This CDR3 comprises 14 residues. Germline-derived CDR1 and CDR2 are SGHAT and FQNNGV. In the authors' workflow: Nucleated cell number was recorded as an estimate derived from reference gene primer amplification. Clones were read by immunoSEQ multiplex PCR, and TCRdb kept only the in-frame ones, dropping some. The DNA was the basis for D and trimming; V, J and clone size are from that table. The sample shows 150,000 to 200,000 clones, roughly 84% of them seen only once.

This clonotype originated in a human donor with acute COVID-19. The donor label of this sample is uncertain. The sequencing sample was made of PBMCs or T cells enriched from blood (not recorded which). V and J are TRBV11-2 and TRBJ2-5, with D perhaps TRBD1 (6 bases). CDR3 protein: CASSLVQGKETQYF. The CDR3 DNA follows: TGTGCCAGCAGCTTAGTACAGGGTAAAGAGACCCAGTACTTC.